This T cell receptor (beta chain) is drawn from a study of blood T cells in healthy people across ages. Study results and caveats: When one million T cells were used, diversity estimates were thought to be underestimates. A strong correlation between TCR beta diversity and naive T cell percentage was seen.

This clonotype was counted a few times. Its cognate antigen is unknown. It was with a sample-barcoded 5' primer and a J-beta primer mix that a second PCR of roughly 7 to 12 cycles was run. Each CDR3 protein is one row after TCRdb ran MiXCR on the 5' RACE reads. Of some 790,000 distinct CDR3 sequences in the sample, about 28% were seen once. The source is a woman older than 75 in good health. Input material: blood.

CDR3 nucleotide sequence: TGTGCCAGCAGCCTTAGGGAGGGTGAAGCTTTCTTT. It codes for CASSLREGEAFF. This chain connects TRBV7-9 to TRBJ1-1; D gene ambiguous. The CDR3 has 12 amino acids. The germline V gene encodes CDR1 SEHNR and CDR2 FQNEAQ (reference sequence). V was pared by 5 bases and J by 7 bases, with 11 bases between.